These T cell receptor beta chains were read from a single sample in a study of CD8 T cells in ankylosing spondylitis. MiXCR, applied by TCRdb to the 5' RACE reads, yields one record per CDR3 protein. The sample includes approximately 260,000 distinct CDR3 sequences, roughly 8.6% of them seen just once. Sequencing input: blood, either unsorted or a sorted T cell fraction (not recorded which). Every receptor here comes from a male donor with ankylosing spondylitis or in good health (not recorded which). CDR3s include the opening cysteine and the closing phenylalanine or tryptophan. D genes are given only for firm matches. Clone size is given for some rows only: seen once, a few or many times, or a class if the clone is expanded.

D	size	J	V	CDR3	DNA
.	.	TRBJ2-7	TRBV20-1	CSASEGRIYEQYF	TGCAGTGCTAGCGAGGGACGGATCTACGAGCAGTACTTC
.	many	TRBJ2-1	TRBV14	CASSRPGYSYNEQFF	TGTGCCAGCAGTCGACCGGGATATTCCTACAATGAGCAGTTCTTC
TRBD1	many	TRBJ2-7	TRBV6-2/TRBV6-3	CASSGTGNHEQYF	TGTGCCAGCAGTGGGACAGGGAATCACGAGCAGTACTTC
TRBD1	many	TRBJ1-2	TRBV29-1	CSVLQGASYGYTF	TGCAGCGTGCTACAGGGGGCTAGCTATGGCTACACCTTC
.	many	TRBJ2-3	TRBV7-9	CSSTGTDTQYF	TGTTCATCGACGGGAACAGATACGCAGTATTTT
TRBD1	many	TRBJ2-7	TRBV28	CASRDQGQPSEQYF	TGTGCCAGCAGAGACCAGGGACAGCCCTCCGAGCAGTACTTC
TRBD1	many	TRBJ2-4	TRBV11-2	CASSPGQGQPGLAKNIQYF	TGTGCCAGCAGCCCGGGACAGGGTCAACCTGGTCTAGCCAAAAACATTCAGTACTTC
.	many	TRBJ2-3	TRBV20-1	CSAYTSTRDTQYF	TGCAGTGCTTATACCTCAACACGGGATACGCAGTATTTT
.	many	TRBJ2-1	TRBV9	CASSAPLGYEQFF	TGTGCCAGCAGCGCTCCCTTAGGCTATGAGCAGTTCTTC
.	many	TRBJ1-4	TRBV20-1	CSARDRRGWDEKLFF	TGCAGTGCTAGAGATCGTAGGGGGTGGGATGAAAAACTGTTTTTT
TRBD1	many	TRBJ1-2	TRBV3-1	CASSQAGTGHYGYTF	TGTGCCAGCAGCCAGGCCGGGACAGGCCACTATGGCTACACCTTC
TRBD1	.	TRBJ2-5	TRBV20-1	CCAANSGGSKETQYF	TGCTGTGCTGCAAATTCAGGGGGCTCGAAAGAGACCCAGTACTTC
.	few	TRBJ2-2	TRBV6-1	CASRTDRTGELFF	TGTGCCAGCAGAACAGACAGAACCGGGGAGCTGTTTTTT
.	many	TRBJ2-1	TRBV7-9	CASSAYTGPRADEQFF	TGTGCCAGCAGCGCCTATACCGGGCCCCGGGCCGATGAGCAGTTCTTC
.	many	TRBJ1-1	TRBV6-1	CASSPPRGLGTEAFF	TGTGCCAGCAGTCCCCCCCGGGGGTTGGGCACTGAAGCTTTCTTT
.	few	TRBJ1-1	TRBV12-3/TRBV12-4	CASSLNINGEAFF	TGTGCCAGCAGTTTGAATATAAATGGGGAAGCTTTCTTT
TRBD2	few	TRBJ2-5	TRBV7-9	CASSPQPGLGFRPQYF	TGTGCCAGCAGCCCACAACCGGGACTAGGCTTCAGGCCCCAGTACTTC
.	few	TRBJ1-6	TRBV30	CAWSGRNSPLHF	TGTGCCTGGAGTGGGCGTAATTCACCCCTCCACTTT
.	many	TRBJ1-5	TRBV7-6	CASSLGAGNQPQHF	TGTGCCAGCAGCTTAGGGGCAGGAAATCAGCCCCAGCATTTT
.	many	TRBJ1-2	TRBV7-2	CASSLGIGTYGYTF	TGTGCCAGCAGCTTAGGTATCGGGACCTATGGCTACACCTTC
TRBD1	few	TRBJ1-1	TRBV11-2	CASSQDRGRSTEAFF	TGTGCCAGCAGCCAGGACAGGGGGCGGAGCACTGAAGCTTTCTTT
.	.	TRBJ1-1	TRBV5-6	CASGEDGTEAFF	TGTGCCAGCGGAGAGGATGGCACTGAAGCTTTCTTT
.	many	TRBJ2-1	TRBV29-1	CSVYRDPDNEQFF	TGCAGCGTTTACCGGGACCCAGACAATGAGCAGTTCTTC
.	many	TRBJ2-2	TRBV9	CASSQQTGELFF	TGTGCCAGCAGCCAGCAGACCGGGGAGCTGTTTTTT
TRBD1	many	TRBJ1-2	TRBV5-1	CASSLLQGGGYTF	TGCGCCAGCAGCTTGTTACAGGGGGGTGGCTACACCTTC
TRBD1	few	TRBJ1-2	TRBV6-1	CASSEDRRTGGGYTF	TGTGCCAGCAGTGAAGATAGGCGGACAGGGGGAGGCTACACCTTC
.	many	TRBJ2-2	TRBV18	CASSRINTGELFF	TGTGCCAGCTCCCGCATAAACACCGGGGAGCTGTTTTTT
.	many	TRBJ1-3	TRBV4-1	CASSQDTVTIYF	TGCGCCAGCAGCCAAGATACAGTCACCATATATTTT
.	few	TRBJ2-1	TRBV27	CASSERAGEQFF	TGTGCCAGCAGCGAGAGGGCGGGAGAGCAGTTCTTC
TRBD1	many	TRBJ2-7	TRBV27	CASATTGIHEQYF	TGTGCCAGCGCAACGACAGGGATCCACGAGCAGTACTTC
.	few	TRBJ2-7	TRBV7-6	CASSLGDSPDEQYF	TGTGCCAGCAGCTTGGGGGACTCCCCTGACGAGCAGTACTTC
.	many	TRBJ2-1	TRBV6-5	CASSYPGLAYNEQFF	TGTGCCAGCAGTTATCCCGGCCTAGCCTACAATGAGCAGTTCTTC
.	few	TRBJ2-2	TRBV19	CASSIEGGKNTGELFF	TGTGCCAGTAGTATTGAGGGGGGAAAGAACACCGGGGAGCTGTTTTTT
.	many	TRBJ1-5	TRBV5-1	CASSLIPGGAGQPQHF	TGCGCCAGCAGCTTGATTCCTGGCGGGGCTGGTCAGCCCCAGCATTTT
.	few	TRBJ1-1	TRBV20-1	CSASVPGFTEAFF	TGCAGTGCTAGTGTTCCGGGCTTCACTGAAGCTTTCTTT
.	many	TRBJ2-2	TRBV19	CASSIWLANAGELFF	TGTGCCAGTAGTATATGGCTAGCTAATGCCGGGGAGCTGTTTTTT
.	many	TRBJ2-1	TRBV20-1	CSARPGSNNEQFF	TGCAGTGCTAGACCAGGGTCAAACAATGAGCAGTTCTTC
TRBD2	few	TRBJ2-1	TRBV20-1	CSARDMGGRVSFF	TGCAGTGCTAGAGATATGGGCGGGAGGGTATCGTTCTTC
.	few	TRBJ1-5	TRBV20-1	CSATQARVNQPQHF	TGCAGTGCTACCCAGGCCCGGGTCAATCAGCCCCAGCATTTT
.	many	TRBJ1-1	TRBV11-2	CASSLVGNEAFF	TGTGCCAGCAGCTTAGTGGGGAATGAAGCTTTCTTT
.	many	TRBJ1-1	TRBV5-1	CASSLDRADTEAFF	TGCGCCAGCAGCTTGGACAGGGCCGACACTGAAGCTTTCTTT
.	many	TRBJ2-1	TRBV24-1	CATSDFKSSHSYNEQFF	TGTGCCACCAGTGATTTTAAGTCTAGCCACTCCTACAATGAGCAGTTCTTC
.	many	TRBJ1-1	TRBV7-9	CASTSPGGTEAFF	TGTGCCAGCACCTCCCCTGGGGGGACTGAAGCTTTCTTT
TRBD1	once	TRBJ1-5	TRBV12-3/TRBV12-4	CASSSWDSFNQPQHF	TGTGCCAGCAGTTCCTGGGACAGCTTCAATCAGCCCCAGCATTTT
TRBD2	many	TRBJ2-3	TRBV27	CASSSRTSGSGDTQYF	TGTGCCAGCAGTTCCCGGACTAGCGGGAGTGGAGATACGCAGTATTTT
.	many	TRBJ1-2	TRBV5-1	CASSLEPKGGVYGYTF	TGCGCCAGCAGCCTGGAACCTAAGGGAGGCGTTTATGGCTACACCTTC
TRBD2	few	TRBJ2-7	TRBV11-2	CASSLELAGYSYEQYF	TGTGCCAGCAGCTTAGAACTAGCGGGGTACTCCTACGAGCAGTACTTC
TRBD1	few	TRBJ2-5	TRBV7-2	CASSRDREGETQYF	TGTGCCAGCAGCCGCGACAGGGAAGGGGAGACCCAGTACTTC
.	many	TRBJ1-1	TRBV18	CASSPSAYRSEAFF	TGTGCCAGCTCACCCTCGGCCTATAGAAGTGAAGCTTTCTTT
TRBD2	many	TRBJ2-3	TRBV12-3/TRBV12-4	CASSPSSGSTDTQYF	TGTGCCAGCAGTCCTTCTAGCGGGAGCACAGATACGCAGTATTTT